This is a list of T cell receptor beta chains from one sample in a study of blood T cell repertoires in COVID-19. Method: immunoSEQ multiplex PCR; TCRdb's copy keeps in-frame clones and lacks some. Of over 95,000 clones in the sample, 79% were seen once. The sequencing sample was made of peripheral blood. The source is a woman older than 75 with active or convalescent COVID-19. Both conserved end residues are part of each CDR3. Fields, in order: D gene, V gene, CDR3 length, clone size, J gene, CDR3 protein, CDR3 DNA. A D gene is named only where the DNA matches it firmly. Size values are once, few and many counts, or a class for expanded clones, and some rows have none.

>TRBD2|TRBV5-5|15|-|TRBJ2-1
CASSLEGLAVNEQFF
TGTGCCAGCAGCTTGGAGGGACTAGCGGTTAATGAGCAGTTCTTC
>-|TRBV27|13|few|TRBJ2-3
CASRRRTAFDPHF
TGTGCCAGCAGGCGCAGGACTGCCTTCGATCCGCATTTT
>-|TRBV6-1|15|-|TRBJ2-1
CASSEWQDPYNEQFF
TGTGCCAGCAGTGAATGGCAGGATCCCTACAATGAGCAGTTCTTC
>TRBD1|TRBV28|15|-|TRBJ1-4
CASSSSGTGHLVLFF
TGTGCCAGCAGTTCCTCCGGGACAGGGCATTTAGTTCTGTTTTTT
>-|TRBV7-2|15|few|TRBJ2-7
CASSPTRESSYEQYF
TGTGCCAGCAGCCCGACTAGAGAGAGCTCCTACGAGCAGTACTTC
>-|TRBV28|18|-|TRBJ1-3
CASSLRDGGAFFGNTIYF
TGTGCCAGCAGTCTCCGGGACGGGGGGGCTTTTTTTGGAAACACCATATATTTT
>TRBD1|TRBV5-4|14|few|TRBJ2-7
CASSLTGVNNEQYF
TGTGCCAGCAGCTTGACAGGGGTAAACAACGAGCAGTACTTC
>TRBD2|TRBV5-1|14|-|TRBJ2-3
CASSRTSAGDTQYF
TGCGCCAGCAGCCGGACTAGCGCAGGAGATACGCAGTATTTT
>-|TRBV6-5|13|-|TRBJ1-2
CASSLQSQYGYTF
TGTGCCAGCAGCCTACAGAGCCAATATGGCTACACCTTC
>TRBD1|TRBV7-9|16|-|TRBJ1-6
CASSSDGTGGNSPLHF
TGTGCCAGCAGCTCCGATGGGACAGGGGGTAATTCACCCCTCCACTTT
>TRBD1|TRBV24-1|16|few|TRBJ2-2
CATSDLRDRATGELFF
TGTGCCACCAGTGACCTCCGGGACAGAGCTACCGGGGAGCTGTTTTTT
>TRBD2|TRBV20-1|17|few|TRBJ2-7
CSASPLGAGGPSYEQYF
TGCAGTGCTAGTCCCCTGGGGGCGGGAGGGCCTTCCTACGAGCAGTACTTC
>TRBD2|TRBV5-6|13|-|TRBJ2-4
CASSPGLSNIQYF
TGTGCCAGCAGTCCGGGACTATCGAACATTCAGTACTTC
>-|TRBV6-4|14|-|TRBJ1-1
CASSVSGQNTEAFF
TGTGCCAGCAGTGTTAGCGGACAGAACACTGAAGCTTTCTTT
>TRBD1|TRBV7-7|12|few|TRBJ2-1
CASSTGDNEQFF
TGTGCTAGCAGCACAGGGGACAATGAGCAGTTCTTC
>-|TRBV11-3|16|-|TRBJ1-1
CASSLDRGGQHTEAFF
TGTGCCAGCAGCTTAGATAGGGGGGGGCAACACACTGAAGCTTTCTTT
>-|TRBV7-9|15|-|TRBJ2-3
CASGDLATGTDTQYF
TGTGCCAGCGGCGACCTAGCGACGGGCACAGATACGCAGTATTTT
>TRBD1|TRBV5-1|14|-|TRBJ2-5
CASSDGQGQETQYF
TGTGCCAGCAGCGACGGACAGGGCCAAGAGACCCAGTACTTC
>TRBD1|TRBV20-1|16|few|TRBJ1-5
CSASKGQEYSNQPQHF
TGCAGTGCTAGTAAGGGACAGGAGTATAGCAATCAGCCCCAGCATTTT
>-|TRBV4-1|15|-|TRBJ2-1
CASSQAETRVNEQFF
TGCGCCAGCAGCCAAGCCGAGACTAGGGTAAATGAGCAGTTCTTC
>-|TRBV28|15|-|TRBJ2-7
CASSLKGGASYEQYF
TGTGCCAGCAGCTTAAAAGGCGGGGCCTCCTACGAGCAGTACTTC
>TRBD1|TRBV10-3|16|-|TRBJ1-4
CATPGCPTGRNEKLFF
TGTGCCACCCCGGGGTGTCCGACAGGGCGTAATGAAAAACTGTTTTTT
>-|TRBV18|14|-|TRBJ1-2
CASSPSTTSYGYTF
TGTGCCAGCTCACCGTCGACTACCTCCTATGGCTACACCTTC
>TRBD2|TRBV7-2|17|-|TRBJ2-7
CASSLVSSGRFMNEQYF
TGTGCCAGCAGCTTAGTTTCCAGCGGGAGGTTCATGAATGAGCAGTACTTC
>-|TRBV6-1|16|-|TRBJ2-7
CASSGGRGSLVDEQYF
TGTGCCAGCAGTGGGGGGCGAGGGAGCCTCGTGGACGAGCAGTACTTC
>TRBD2|TRBV27|15|-|TRBJ2-1
CASSLGLADNNEQFF
TGTGCCAGCAGCCTCGGACTAGCAGATAACAATGAGCAGTTCTTC
>-|TRBV5-1|14|-|TRBJ1-2
CASPLSVANYGYTF
TGTGCCAGCCCTCTTTCGGTCGCTAACTATGGCTACACCTTC
>TRBD2|TRBV4-2|16|-|TRBJ2-1
CASSQELAGGLNEQFF
TGTGCCAGCAGCCAGGAACTAGCGGGAGGTCTTAATGAGCAGTTCTTC
>TRBD1|TRBV20-1|11|-|TRBJ2-7
CSAPGQREQYF
TGCAGTGCTCCGGGACAGAGGGAGCAGTACTTC
>-|TRBV7-2|12|-|TRBJ2-7
CASSFPFYEQYF
TGTGCCAGCAGCTTCCCTTTCTACGAGCAGTACTTC
>-|TRBV28|12|-|TRBJ1-6
CVSGATGSPLHF
TGTGTCTCCGGGGCGACAGGTTCACCCCTCCACTTT
>TRBD1|TRBV27|15|-|TRBJ2-7
CASSFTGVQGYEQYF
TGTGCCAGCAGTTTCACAGGGGTTCAGGGGTACGAGCAGTACTTC
>-|TRBV27|20|-|TRBJ2-2
CASSLSAADGWRSNTGELFF
TGTGCCAGCAGTTTATCCGCCGCGGACGGTTGGAGGTCTAACACCGGGGAGCTGTTTTTT
>TRBD2|TRBV6-2/TRBV6-3|18|-|TRBJ2-2
CASSPLKGLAGVGGELFF
TGTGCCAGCAGCCCCCTAAAGGGACTAGCGGGAGTCGGCGGGGAGCTGTTTTTT
>TRBD2|TRBV9|19|-|TRBJ2-2
CASSQHGLAGVENTGELFF
TGTGCCAGCAGCCAACACGGACTAGCGGGAGTAGAGAACACCGGGGAGCTGTTTTTT
>TRBD1|TRBV5-1|16|-|TRBJ1-2
CASSSQTGGTFYGYTF
TGTGCCAGCAGCTCTCAAACAGGGGGCACATTCTATGGCTACACCTTC
>-|TRBV18|13|-|TRBJ2-7
CASSPPGAYEQYF
TGTGCCAGCTCACCTCCGGGAGCCTACGAGCAGTACTTC
>-|TRBV6-1|14|-|TRBJ2-7
CASSEGSAAYEQYF
TGTGCCAGCAGTGAGGGTAGCGCGGCCTACGAGCAGTACTTC
>-|TRBV27|14|-|TRBJ1-5
CASSFSGRNQPQHF
TGTGCCAGCAGTTTTTCAGGTCGGAATCAGCCCCAGCATTTT
>-|TRBV9|14|-|TRBJ1-1
CASSVAQKNTEAFF
TGTGCCAGCAGCGTAGCCCAGAAAAACACTGAAGCTTTCTTT
>-|TRBV27|15|-|TRBJ1-3
CASSLGANSGNTIYF
TGTGCCAGCAGTTTGGGAGCCAACTCTGGAAACACCATATATTTT
>TRBD1|TRBV6-2/TRBV6-3|15|-|TRBJ2-7
CASSYPPDRLDEQYF
TGTGCCAGCAGTTACCCCCCGGACAGGTTGGACGAGCAGTACTTC
>TRBD1|TRBV2|14|few|TRBJ1-1
CASNTGGMNTEAFF
TGTGCCAGCAATACAGGGGGGATGAACACTGAAGCTTTCTTT
>-|TRBV2|15|-|TRBJ1-3
CASMRIGAEGNTIYF
TGTGCCAGCATGAGAATAGGGGCTGAAGGAAACACCATATATTTT
>TRBD2|TRBV20-1|15|-|TRBJ2-3
CSASLDLSGSDTQYF
TGCAGTGCTAGTTTAGATCTCAGCGGGAGTGATACGCAGTATTTT
>TRBD1|TRBV30|14|-|TRBJ1-2
CAWSPGQGARGYTF
TGTGCCTGGAGTCCGGGACAGGGGGCGCGTGGCTACACCTTC
>TRBD1|TRBV2|14|-|TRBJ1-5
CASRRQGGNQPQHF
TGTGCCAGCAGAAGACAGGGCGGTAATCAGCCCCAGCATTTT
>TRBD1|TRBV10-3|15|-|TRBJ2-1
CAISPRGKFYNEQFF
TGTGCCATCAGCCCCAGGGGGAAATTCTACAATGAGCAGTTCTTC
>-|TRBV19|15|once|TRBJ1-2
CASSSSPTAPYGYTF
TGTGCCAGTAGTTCCAGTCCGACAGCTCCCTATGGCTACACCTTC
>TRBD1|TRBV5-4|13|-|TRBJ1-6
CASSRQGGSPLHF
TGTGCCAGCAGTCGTCAGGGGGGTTCACCCCTCCACTTT
>TRBD1|TRBV27|15|-|TRBJ2-7
CASSETGVLTYEQYF
TGTGCCAGCAGTGAGACAGGGGTCCTCACTTACGAGCAGTACTTC
>-|TRBV6-2/TRBV6-3|17|-|TRBJ2-3
CASSYRTRTPTADTQYF
TGTGCCAGCAGTTACCGTACTAGGACCCCCACCGCAGATACGCAGTATTTT
>TRBD2|TRBV6-4|20|-|TRBJ2-6
CASSDSTREGGRDGANVLTF
TGTGCCAGCAGTGACTCGACACGAGAAGGCGGGAGAGATGGGGCCAACGTCCTGACTTTC
>TRBD1|TRBV2|15|-|TRBJ1-2
CASSDKGQGLRGYTF
TGTGCCAGCAGTGATAAGGGACAGGGGCTACGGGGCTACACCTTC
>TRBD2|TRBV6-6|16|-|TRBJ2-5
CASSYGGTSGQETQYF
TGTGCCAGCAGTTACGGGGGGACTAGCGGCCAAGAGACCCAGTACTTC
>-|TRBV20-1|11|-|TRBJ1-5
CSARGNQPQHF
TGCAGTGCAAGGGGAAATCAGCCCCAGCATTTT
>-|TRBV19|13|-|TRBJ1-1
CASSIDRTISAFF
TGTGCCAGTAGTATAGATCGGACTATAAGCGCTTTCTTT
>-|TRBV12-3/TRBV12-4|13|once|TRBJ2-5
CASSRDTQETQYF
TGTGCCAGCAGTCGGGACACCCAAGAGACCCAGTACTTC
>TRBD1|TRBV6-1|15|-|TRBJ1-2
CASSELRTGSYGYTF
TGTGCCAGCAGTGAACTGCGGACAGGGAGCTATGGCTACACCTTC